The entry that follows covers one T cell receptor (beta chain) sequence. In germline, CDR1 is MDHEN, CDR2 SYDVKM. This CDR3 has 13 residues. V was clipped by 8 bases and J by 0 bases, with 9 bases between them. The data were obtained in a study of shared clonotypes between healthy human individuals. Across the study: The study drew on a couple of women and a few men aged 18 to 49 as donors.

The repertoire was sequenced with immunoSEQ multiplex PCR; TCRdb's copy has only in-frame clones and lacks some. The table has under 600,000 clones, about 79% seen once. V gene TRBV28 combines with J gene TRBJ2-3; no clear D gene. The TCR comes from a woman aged 40 to 50 in good health. Some clones in this sample may be carry-over from other donors' samples. Sequences were obtained from PBMCs. The CDR3 DNA sequence: TGTGCCAGCCACACCCAAAGCACAGATACGCAGTATTTT. It codes for CASHTQSTDTQYF.